The 8 T cell receptor beta chains in this list originate from one sample, sequenced in a study of technical replicates of blood from several donors. Profiled with immunoSEQ multiplex PCR; TCRdb holds only in-frame clones, not every one. The data show tens of thousands of clones, 75% to 90% seen once. The material sequenced was PBMCs. These receptor sequences come from a human donor in good health. Some clones in this sample may be carry-over from other donors' samples.

The chain joins TRBV6-5 to TRBJ2-1; 8 nucleotides match TRBD1. Trimming removed 5 bases from V and 10 bases from J; junction bases left unmatched: 4. The CDR3 has 12 amino acids. The V gene's germline CDR1 is MNHEY and CDR2 SVGAGI. The CDR3 protein is CASSPRQGEQFF. In DNA form, the CDR3 reads TGTGCCAGCAGTCCACGACAGGGGGAGCAGTTCTTC.

V is TRBV6-1 and J is TRBJ1-5; D is uncertain. The CDR3 totals 14 residues. Looked up from germline, CDR1 is MNHNS and CDR2 is SASEGT. V was cut by 10 bases and J by 7 bases, with 20 bases left in between. CDR3 in amino acids: CATTNGGRGQPQHF. The CDR3 coding sequence is TGTGCCACCACCAACGGAGGAAGAGGGCAGCCCCAGCATTTT.

V usage is TRBV6-5 and J usage is TRBJ2-7; possible D gene TRBD1, 5 bases. The CDR3 is made up of 15 amino acids. Germline CDR1 is MNHEY and CDR2 is SVGAGI. Trimming took off 6 bases at V and 1 base at J, with 16 bases between the two ends. CDR3 bases: TGTGCCAGCAGCCCCCTTACAGGTCCGTCCTACGAGCAGTACTTC. This gives the protein CASSPLTGPSYEQYF.

This clone has only a few counts. The chain carries TRBV14 and TRBJ2-7; D uncertain. The V end was cut by 5 bases, the J end by 4 bases, with 6 bases between. CDR1 is SGHDN and CDR2 is FVKESK in the germline V gene. This CDR3 spans 11 amino acids. The CDR3 region is CASSSFYEQYF. CDR3 coding DNA: TGTGCCAGCAGCTCATTTTACGAGCAGTACTTC.

The chain joins TRBV7-9 to TRBJ2-3; D might be TRBD2 (5 bases). The V gene lost 2 bases and the J gene lost 1 base, with 10 bases spanning the gap. The germline V gene has CDR1 SEHNR and CDR2 FQNEAQ (reference sequence). The CDR3 loop spans 15 amino acids. CDR3 nucleotide sequence: TGTGCCAGCAGCTTATGGGCGGGCCGCACAGATACGCAGTATTTT. Translated: CASSLWAGRTDTQYF.

This rearrangement joins TRBV30 to TRBJ1-1; tentative D call: TRBD1 (6 bases). This CDR3 contains 14 residues. Germline V lookup: CDR1 GTSNPN, CDR2 SVGIG (reference sequence). The V gene lost 0 bases and the J gene lost 3 bases, with 11 bases spanning the gap. CDR3 DNA sequence: TGTGCCTGGAGTGTACTGGGGGCCGACACTGAAGCTTTCTTT. Translating it yields CAWSVLGADTEAFF.

J is TRBJ2-2 and V is TRBV15, with D unresolved. The CDR3 extends over 15 amino acids. V was clipped by 1 base and J by 4 bases, with 10 bases between them. Germline lookup yields CDR1 LNHNV and CDR2 YYDKDF (reference sequence). The CDR3 loop reads CATSRVVSGTGELFF. In DNA form, the CDR3 reads TGTGCCACCAGCAGAGTAGTTTCGGGCACCGGGGAGCTGTTTTTT.

This chain uses TRBV7-9 with TRBJ2-1; D call uncertain. CDR1 SEHNR and CDR2 FQNEAQ come from the germline V gene (reference sequence). Trimming removed 8 bases at V and 2 bases at J, with 13 bases between. This CDR3 contains 14 residues. CDR3 bases: TGTGCCAGCGGCCCAATTGGAGCCTACAATGAGCAGTTCTTC. Translated, it gives CASGPIGAYNEQFF.